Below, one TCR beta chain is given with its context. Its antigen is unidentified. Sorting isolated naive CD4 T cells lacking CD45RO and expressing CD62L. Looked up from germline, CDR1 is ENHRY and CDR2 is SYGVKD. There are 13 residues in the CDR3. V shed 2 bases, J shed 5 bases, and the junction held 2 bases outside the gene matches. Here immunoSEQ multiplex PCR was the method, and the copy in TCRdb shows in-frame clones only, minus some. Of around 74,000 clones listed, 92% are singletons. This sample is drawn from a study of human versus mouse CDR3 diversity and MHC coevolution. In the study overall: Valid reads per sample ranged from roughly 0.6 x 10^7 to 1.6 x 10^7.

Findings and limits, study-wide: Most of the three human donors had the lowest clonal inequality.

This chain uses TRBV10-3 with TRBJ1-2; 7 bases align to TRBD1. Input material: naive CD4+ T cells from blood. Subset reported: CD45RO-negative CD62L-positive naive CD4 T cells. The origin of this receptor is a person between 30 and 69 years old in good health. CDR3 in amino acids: CAISEGQAYGYTF. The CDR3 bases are TGTGCCATCAGTGAGGGACAGGCTTATGGCTACACCTTC.